Presented here are 10 T cell receptor beta chains from one specimen sequenced in a study of OX40 agonist ivuxolimab in advanced cancers. Measured with immunoSEQ multiplex PCR; TCRdb has only the in-frame clones, and not every one. Among tens of thousands of clones listed, about 90% were seen once. Sequenced material: CD4+ or CD8+ T cells sorted from blood, taken in a trial of the OX40 agonist ivuxolimab. These receptors were collected from an adult with an advanced solid tumor such as melanoma, head and neck, liver or kidney cancer.

The chain carries TRBV18 and TRBJ2-5; 11 positions match TRBD2. The germline V gene has CDR1 KGHSH and CDR2 LQKENI. V gave up 2 bases and J gave up 5 bases; unmatched junction bases: 4. This CDR3 region has 15 residues. The CDR3 is CASSPTSGGAETQYF. The CDR3, as DNA: TGTGCCAGCTCACCAACTAGCGGGGGAGCGGAGACCCAGTACTTC. Full variable domain (missing parts from reference TRBV18 and TRBJ2-5): NAGVMQNPRHLVRRRGQEARLRCSPMKGHSHVYWYRQLPEEGLKFMVYLQKENIIDESGMPKERFSAEFPKEGPSILRIQQVVRGDSAAYFCASSPTSGGAETQYFGPGTRLLVL.

The chain combines TRBV19 with TRBJ2-1, with 11 bases that match TRBD2. The germline V gene encodes CDR1 LNHDA and CDR2 SQIVND (reference sequence). The CDR3 covers 17 residues. V was clipped by 0 bases and J by 9 bases; unmatched bases: 10. In DNA form, the CDR3 reads TGTGCCAGTAGTATAGATCGGGAACTAGCGGGAGCCACTGAGCAGTTCTTC. As protein: CASSIDRELAGATEQFF.

This clone has only one observation. The chain employs TRBV5-4 and TRBJ2-2; D is perhaps TRBD1 or TRBD2 (5 bases each). V was cut by 5 bases and J by 2 bases, with 13 bases left in between. The CDR3 length is 15 residues. The germline V gene has CDR1 SGHNT and CDR2 YYREEE (reference sequence). In nucleotides, the CDR3 is TGTGCCAGCAGACCCGGGACGGGCAACACCGGGGAGCTGTTTTTT. The encoded protein is CASRPGTGNTGELFF.

The chain carries TRBV6-4 and TRBJ2-1; 8 bases line up with TRBD2. The trim removed 0 bases at V and 2 bases at J, leaving 3 bases unmatched. The CDR3 sequence is 16 residues long. From germline, CDR1 is MRHNA and CDR2 SNTAGT. The CDR3 loop reads CASSDSAGGAYNEQFF. The CDR3 DNA sequence: TGTGCCAGCAGTGACTCGGCGGGAGGTGCCTACAATGAGCAGTTCTTC.

The chain joins TRBV2 to TRBJ2-7; perhaps D is TRBD1 or TRBD2 (5 bases each). Trimming pared 11 bases from V and 1 base from J, leaving 18 bases between. CDR1 SNHLY and CDR2 FYNNEI come from the germline V gene. The CDR3 contains 14 residues. The CDR3 loop reads CAGRRERGSYEQYF. CDR3 DNA sequence: TGTGCCGGCCGGAGAGAGAGGGGTTCCTACGAGCAGTACTTC.

The chain combines TRBV6-1 with TRBJ1-6, with 12 bases lining up with TRBD1. J was trimmed by 6 bases and V by 4 bases; bases with no gene match: 7. The CDR3 is 17 amino acids. Germline-derived CDR1 and CDR2 are MNHNS and SASEGT. DNA of the CDR3: TGTGCCAGCAGTGGCCGGGACAGGGGGCTTAGTAATTCACCCCTCCACTTT. Translating gives CASSGRDRGLSNSPLHF.

CDR3 DNA: TGTGCCAGCAGCATCGAAATGTCCAGGGAAGCTTTCTTT. As protein: CASSIEMSREAFF. The chain employs TRBV7-2 and TRBJ1-1; D is ambiguous. CDR1 SGHTA and CDR2 FQGNSA come from the germline V gene. This CDR3 contains 13 residues. The V gene lost 5 bases and the J gene lost 8 bases, with 15 bases spanning the gap.

This rearrangement joins TRBV5-1 to TRBJ1-2; D not resolved. This CDR3 has 14 amino acids. Trimming pared 0 bases from V and 7 bases from J, leaving 13 bases between. The V gene's germline CDR1 is SGHRS and CDR2 YFSETQ. CDR3: CASSLVGSLAGYTF. The CDR3 nucleotides read TGCGCCAGCAGCTTGGTAGGGAGCTTAGCTGGCTACACCTTC.

The chain couples TRBV5-6 to TRBJ1-3, with 10 bases fitting TRBD1. The V gene end was trimmed by 2 bases and the J gene end by 5 bases; junction bases not matched to a gene: 10. Germline values: CDR1 SGHDT, CDR2 YYEEEE. This CDR3 contains 17 residues. CDR3 DNA sequence: TGTGCCAGCAGCTTTTCTGTCCGGGACAGGGGAAGAAACACCATATATTTT. As protein: CASSFSVRDRGRNTIYF.

The chain employs TRBV30 and TRBJ1-1; weak D call: TRBD1 (5 bases). Trimming stripped 2 bases from V and 1 base from J, with 8 bases between. The CDR3 is 13 residues long. CDR1 and CDR2 from the germline V gene are GTSNPN and SVGIG (reference sequence). CDR3 loop: CAWSWTRNTEAFF. DNA for the CDR3: TGTGCCTGGAGTTGGACAAGGAACACTGAAGCTTTCTTT. The full variable domain, rest sourced from reference TRBV30 and TRBJ1-1, is SQTIHQWPATLVQPVGSPLSLECTVEGTSNPNLYWYRQAAGRGLQLLFYSVGIGQISSEVPQNLSASRPQDRQFILSSKKLLLSDSGFYLCAWSWTRNTEAFFGQGTRLTVV.